The 2 T cell receptor beta chains in this list originate from one sample, sequenced in a study of response to subunit inactivated influenza vaccine. Via MiXCR, TCRdb re-called the RT-PCR reads, giving one row per CDR3 protein. The sample records under 750,000 distinct CDR3 sequences, approximately 12% being singletons. Sample: PBMCs from blood, taken on the day of vaccination. The receptors shown here come from a man between 45 and 60 years old who received an inactivated influenza vaccine.

The table lists this clonotype with a few counts. V and J are TRBV15 and TRBJ2-6; D gene unclear. The CDR3 is 18 amino acids. Trimming took off 0 bases at V and 0 bases at J, with 12 bases between the two ends. Germline V gene lookup returns CDR1 LNHNV and CDR2 YYDKDF (reference sequence). CDR3 nucleotides: TGTGCCACCAGCAGAGATCGGGTCTTTGGCTCTGGGGCCAACGTCCTGACTTTC. It encodes CATSRDRVFGSGANVLTF.

V and J are TRBV6-2 or TRBV6-3 and TRBJ2-1; a possible D gene is TRBD2 (5 bases). CDR3 length equals 14 residues. Germline lookup yields CDR1 MNHEY and CDR2 SVGEGT. Trimming took off 6 bases at V and 10 bases at J, with 19 bases between the two ends. CDR3 region: CASRAPDSPREQFF. DNA of the CDR3: TGTGCCAGCAGAGCTCCGGACTCCCCCAGGGAGCAGTTCTTC.